What follows is one TCR beta chain and its context. No cognate antigen has been identified for it. No base-level quality is on record; no much larger clone is a single base apart. Receptors were amplified or captured by the immunoSEQ multiplex PCR assay. For the multiplex PCR, a mixture combining 60 forward primers for TCR Vbeta segments and 13 reverse primers for TCR Jbeta segments was used. Amplification of the CDR3 region of rearranged TCR beta genes was performed with a multiplex PCR assay on genomic DNA. On the Illumina HiSeq System, the amplified TCR beta libraries were sequenced as 87-base-pair reads. For the original study's pipeline: In a later analysis, 80 million or so unique TCR beta chains were counted across the approximately 640 repertoires, and roughly 11 million of these chains were shared by at least two donors. Raw reads were error-corrected and collapsed into unique sequences with a nearest-neighbor algorithm that merged closely related sequences to remove PCR and sequencing errors. To assign V, D and J gene segments, CDR3 sequences were aligned to IMGT reference sequences. For a sequence to be retained, at least a six-nucleotide match to both a V gene segment and a J gene segment was required. Rearrangements were called productive when the CDR3 lacked stop codons and stayed in frame with V and J; all others were non-productive. Following IMGT convention, CDR3 was defined as the stretch from the second conserved V-encoded cysteine to the conserved J-encoded phenylalanine. In an earlier analysis of just under 600 of the donors, sequences lacking an unambiguous match to a single V gene segment were excluded. In an earlier analysis of approximately 550 of the donors, V segments were called functional above 56.7% productive rearrangements and were called segregating when the between-donor standard deviation exceeded 5%. To diagnose cytomegalovirus status from the catalog of TCR beta chain sequences, a statistical classification framework was built. In a later analysis, TCR nucleotide sequences were compared against IMGT/GENE-DB human TR gene sequences so that V and J genes could be assigned. In a later analysis, CDR3 sequences and most-parsimonious VDJ recombination scenarios were assigned using the TCRdist pipeline. In a later analysis, each TCR beta chain was defined by its CDR3 amino acid sequence together with its V-gene family, and reads lacking a unique V-gene family were excluded. As a way to deal with suspected cross-contamination and a sequencing artifact, a later analysis dropped 500 to 700 nucleotide sequences that were highly shared and had low generation probability. In a later analysis, a clonal expansion index was calculated for each public chain from normalized within-repertoire ranks of inferred template counts. A later analysis computed generation probabilities with a VDJ recombination model fitted to out-of-frame rearrangements, and checked the results against IGoR. In a later analysis, hypergeometric tests were used to score TCR-TCR, TCR-HLA and TCR-CMV co-occurrence, with a repertoire-size bias correction applied to TCR pairs. In a later analysis, false discovery rates were estimated by permuting HLA or CMV assignments 20 times. In a later analysis, co-occurring TCRs were grouped with DBSCAN, and TCRdist sequence similarity was added when clustering was performed within HLA-allele-positive subsets. Repertoires with fewer than 30,000 or more than 120,000 public chains were left out of co-occurrence clustering, as were a handful of repertoires with anomalous nucleotide sharing. The source is immuneACCESS, and TCRdb retained only in-frame sequences with V and J called. Part of the clones is not carried over; for the studies checked, unresolved V genes explain less than half of this, and the remainder is unexplained. D and trimming come from the DNA, and the V and J calls and clone size come from that table. The sample data list 100,000 to 150,000 clones, and around three quarters of these were observed just once. The ten largest clones add up to 0.95% to 1.5% of the sample.

In total, approximately 700 healthy bone marrow donors made up the cohort. All cohort members were sampled while nominally healthy, although unrecorded immune exposures were likely present. The donor was CMV seronegative and was included in the group of around 320 seronegative cohort members. A peripheral blood sample was provided by each donor, and peripheral blood mononuclear cells were used for TCR beta sequencing. The Qiagen DNeasy Blood Extraction Kit was used to extract genomic DNA from the blood cell samples. This record belongs to a study of cytomegalovirus exposure and HLA in healthy donors (dated by TCRdb to between 2016 and 2019). Background on the whole study: According to an earlier analysis of 587 of the donors, about 179 million T cells yielded 100 million or so unique TCR beta sequences and about 300 Gb of sequence data. An early release that covered several hundred HLA-typed donors contained 250 to 350 gigabases of sequencing data and about 93 million unique TCR sequences. Among the roughly 390 genotyped donors, around 79% belonged to the genetic ancestry cluster associated with self-reported Caucasian donors. Donor age, sex, ethnicity and CMV serostatus were collected together with the repertoire data. The number of donors typed differed by locus, with roughly 629-640 for A, B, C, DRB1 and DQB1, around 560 for DQA1, over 600 for DPA1, and 472 for DPB1. An earlier analysis of nearly 600 of the donors applied high-throughput TCR beta sequencing to assess whether each TCR beta V gene segment acted as functional or pseudogenic. High-throughput TCR immunosequencing, statistical association of individual TCRs with disease status, and machine learning were combined to predict cytomegalovirus infection status. The T cell repertoires of around 730 subjects were profiled by immunosequencing and related to cytomegalovirus serostatus. The study aimed to test whether signatures of past pathogen exposure could be identified by cataloging public T cell receptors. All discovery cohort repertoires had been generated on a single sequencing platform. Besides the first cohort of under 700 subjects, a separate validation cohort made up of around 120 different subjects was used. HLA typing included class I and class II loci at four-digit resolution. Among roughly 370 genotyped donors of the cohort, an average of around 240,000 unique TCR beta nucleotide sequences were sequenced per donor, about a sixth of them non-productive. A later genetic analysis took genome-wide SNP genotypes for about three fifths of the 666 donors and used that subset as a discovery cohort. Rather than drawing on any new phenotypic data, the later analysis identified candidate immune exposures from TCR beta sequences and the way those sequences occurred across donors. Several DR-DQ haplotypes were handled as single units for association and clustering, since linkage in the cohort was strong. A later analysis re-examined previously published TCR beta repertoires from about 700 donors and added high-resolution HLA genotyping to investigate patterns of TCR occurrence. What the study reported, not specific to this receptor: Because counts were too low, about 17 rarely observed V segments, including chromosome 9 orphons, were excluded from the earlier analysis of fewer than 650 of the donors. A cluster of highly shared sequence variants was judged likely to be a technical artifact of the sequencing pipeline. A total of 150 to 200 TCR beta chains were listed by the study as associated with cytomegalovirus. Correlated functional status among segregating V segments might be attributable to linkage disequilibrium, but an unknown experimental factor could not be ruled out. CMV serostatus was the only immune exposure information available for the cohort. V-gene and J-gene trimming of TCR beta chains was associated with a missense DCLRE1C variant in a later genetic analysis, and the association was replicated in an independent cohort. Strong co-occurrence of HLA alleles, especially DR and DQ, made assigning TCR associations to individual alleles difficult. A further reported finding was that TCR beta sequences accurately predicted the HLA-A and HLA-B alleles for most subjects in the first cohort. Three of the identified cytomegalovirus-associated TCR beta chains were confirmed in vitro to be specific for cytomegalovirus antigens. Sequencing depth was assumed to be roughly uniform across donors in the presence/absence analyses, though that assumption may not hold. According to a later analysis, parvovirus B19, influenza, CMV and Epstein-Barr virus appeared linked to several top co-occurrence clusters. Compared with the 666-donor mean, donors in an Asian-associated ancestry cluster had fewer N-insertions in productive TCRs, according to a later genetic analysis. In this cohort, only TCR beta chains were sequenced, and detectable features were limited by the absence of alpha or paired-chain data. According to a later analysis, most CMV-associated TCR beta chains appeared to be HLA-restricted, and the HLA associations seemed to be driven largely by CMV exposure. In an earlier analysis of around 500 of the donors, most TCR beta V segments appeared in productive rearrangements about 87% or about 30% of the time, broadly matching IMGT annotations. Compared with equally common non-associated chains, HLA-associated TCR beta chains in a later analysis were more clonally expanded and had lower generation probabilities. In a later analysis, the rate of TCR association differed among HLA loci, with DRB1 alleles having the most associated TCRs and HLA-C alleles having the fewest. While some public TCRs were present in many individuals, most TCR sequences turned up only very rarely across donors. The 87-base-pair reads could not distinguish some IMGT-functional V segments, including TRBV6-2 and TRBV6-3, so those segments were excluded. Specific HLA alleles were associated with about 17,000 TCR beta sequences at a false discovery rate of 0.05 in a later analysis. The authors suggested that the approach could potentially be extended to other disease states and immunological phenotypes. Because some donors lacked HLA typing at each locus, the association tests relied only on the typed subset. In both the original and validation cohorts, the classifier was reported to diagnose cytomegalovirus status with high specificity and sensitivity.

Based on the germline V gene, the CDR1 and CDR2 sequences are KGHSH and LQKENI. V and J lose 5 bases and 2 bases, and a span of 10 bases separates them. The CDR3, cysteine through phenylalanine, is 13 amino acids long. The CDR3 DNA has 39 bases and is translated from base 1. The TCR comes from a female donor in good health and CMV-seronegative. The chain couples TRBV18 to TRBJ2-7; 5 matching bases give a weak D call of TRBD1. The sample consisted of PBMCs. The CDR3 region reads CASSSDTPYEQYF. The DNA sequence follows: TGTGCCAGCTCATCGGACACCCCCTACGAGCAGTACTTC.